Shown below are 22 T cell receptor beta chains from a single sample sequenced in a study of beta chain features in type 1 diabetes. Study observations and caveats: Type 1 diabetes patients had moderately but significantly shorter TCRB CDR3s in all four CD4+ subsets.

No antigens are known for them. As every portion of the isolated RNA was reverse transcribed, the sequencing read expressed TCRB transcripts. Assay: immunoSEQ multiplex PCR; the TCRdb copy retains only in-frame clones and omits some. Of about 53,000 clones in the sample, about 60% were seen once. Sequencing input: stem cell memory CD4+ T cells from blood. All receptors come from a woman in her 30s with type 1 diabetes.

The chain uses TRBV7-2 and TRBJ1-5, with 7 bases matching TRBD1. The CDR3 is made up of 15 amino acids. V trimming: 1 base; J trimming: 5 bases; junction bases outside the gene matches: 5. Germline CDR1 reads SGHTA; CDR2 reads FQGNSA. The CDR3, as DNA: TGTGCCAGCAGCTTAGAGAGAGGGGGCCATCAGCCCCAGCATTTT. It translates to CASSLERGGHQPQHF.

The genes are TRBV9 and TRBJ2-5; no reliable D call. The CDR3 is 15 residues long. The germline V and J ends were trimmed by 4 bases and 5 bases, with 18 bases remaining between them. Germline-derived CDR1 and CDR2 are SGDLS and YYNGEE. The CDR3 loop reads CASSSEHGDAETQYF. CDR3 nucleotides: TGTGCCAGCAGCTCAGAACATGGAGACGCGGAGACCCAGTACTTC.

The CDR3 loop reads CASSLSSYSNQPQHF. The CDR3 DNA is TGTGCCAGCAGTTTGTCCTCTTATAGCAATCAGCCCCAGCATTTT. The chain has TRBV27 and TRBJ1-5; unclear D gene. V was cut by 3 bases and J by 0 bases, with 9 bases left in between. The germline V gene has CDR1 MNHEY and CDR2 SMNVEV (reference sequence). The CDR3 extends over 15 amino acids.

J is TRBJ2-5 and V is TRBV10-3; D might be TRBD2 (5 bases). Looked up from germline, CDR1 is ENHRY and CDR2 is SYGVKD. The CDR3 consists of 14 residues. The ends were cut back, 3 bases at V and 3 bases at J, with 11 bases in the middle. In nucleotides, the CDR3 is TGTGCCATCAGTGATTCAGGAGGTGAAGAGACCCAGTACTTC. The encoded protein is CAISDSGGEETQYF.

Comments on this clone: The same CDR3 can be traced to other DNA sequences in this sample. This chain uses TRBV2 with TRBJ2-1; D remains unclear. There are 11 residues in the CDR3. Per the germline V gene, CDR1 is SNHLY and CDR2 is FYNNEI. The V and J ends lost 8 bases and 4 bases respectively, with 6 bases between them. This CDR3 reads CASAGYNEQFF. Written as DNA, the CDR3 is TGTGCCAGCGCAGGTTACAATGAGCAGTTCTTC.

This rearrangement joins TRBV7-3 to TRBJ2-1, with 9 bases fitting TRBD2. The trim removed 3 bases at V and 0 bases at J, leaving 0 bases unmatched. The CDR3 spans 15 residues. Germline CDR1 reads SGHTA; CDR2 reads FQGTGA. The CDR3 loop reads CASSFSGSSYNEQFF. The CDR3 nucleotides read TGTGCCAGCAGCTTTAGCGGGAGCTCCTACAATGAGCAGTTCTTC.

V and J are TRBV7-3 and TRBJ2-3, with a weak D call TRBD1 (5 bases). V lost 5 bases, J lost 4 bases, and 13 bases lay in between. This CDR3 region has 14 residues. Germline CDR1 SGHTA, CDR2 FQGTGA. The CDR3 region has the DNA TGTGCCAGCAGCCCAGGGAATGGGGCAGATACGCAGTATTTT. It translates to CASSPGNGADTQYF.

This clone was seen only a few times. The chain employs TRBV7-3 and TRBJ1-1; D may be TRBD1 (6 bases). The CDR3 extends over 14 amino acids. Germline assignment: CDR1 SGHTA and CDR2 FQGTGA. V was pared by 5 bases and J by 0 bases, with 10 bases between. The CDR3 bases are TGTGCCAGCAGCCCGGGACACATGAACACTGAAGCTTTCTTT. Its translation: CASSPGHMNTEAFF. Variable domain in full (rest from reference TRBV7-3 and TRBJ1-1): GAGVSQTPSNKVTEKGKYVELRCDPISGHTALYWYRQSLGQGPEFLIYFQGTGAADDSGLPNDRFFAVRPEGSVSTLKIQRTERGDSAVYLCASSPGHMNTEAFFGQGTRLTVV.

The CDR3, as DNA: TGCAGCGTCAGGGAGAACACTGAAGCTTTCTTT. This encodes CSVRENTEAFF. The genes are TRBV29-1 and TRBJ1-1, with D perhaps matching TRBD1 (5 bases). Trimming removed 6 bases from V and 1 base from J, with 6 bases in between. There are 11 residues in the CDR3. The germline V gene encodes CDR1 SQVTM and CDR2 ANQGSEA.

This clone was seen a handful of times. This rearrangement joins TRBV5-1 to TRBJ2-5, with TRBD2 matching 8 bases. The V gene's germline CDR1 is SGHRS and CDR2 YFSETQ. The CDR3 runs to 15 residues. V shed 4 bases and J 3 bases; nucleotides not matched to a gene: 8. Here the CDR3 reads CASSNPSGSKETQYF. In DNA, the CDR3 is TGCGCCAGCAGCAACCCGAGCGGGAGTAAAGAGACCCAGTACTTC.

The chain uses TRBV21-1 and TRBJ1-2; the table's D call, TRBD1, was not checked against the DNA. TRBV21-1 is a known pseudogene. The CDR3 extends over 15 amino acids. CDR3 in DNA: TGTGCCAGCGGGGACAGGGATAATCTGAAGTATGGCTACACCTTC. Protein sequence: CASGDRDNLKYGYTF.

This clone was picked up a small number of times. The chain links TRBV6-1 to TRBJ2-3, with 9 bases identical to TRBD2. V lost 2 bases to trimming and J lost 4 bases; unmatched junction nucleotides: 10. CDR1 is MNHNS and CDR2 is SASEGT in the germline V gene. The CDR3 is made up of 17 amino acids. The CDR3 protein is CASSERRGGRAADTQYF. In DNA, the CDR3 is TGTGCCAGCAGTGAAAGACGCGGCGGGAGGGCCGCAGATACGCAGTATTTT.

The chain couples TRBV30 to TRBJ2-5; D is perhaps TRBD2 (6 bases). This CDR3 region has 12 residues. V lost 4 bases to trimming and J lost 3 bases, with 9 bases between them. Germline CDR1 GTSNPN, CDR2 SVGIG (reference sequence). DNA for the CDR3: TGTGCCTGGAATAGCGGAGAAGAGACCCAGTACTTC. Translation gives CAWNSGEETQYF. Together with reference TRBV30 and TRBJ2-5, the CDR3 gives the full variable domain: SQTIHQWPATLVQPVGSPLSLECTVEGTSNPNLYWYRQAAGRGLQLLFYSVGIGQISSEVPQNLSASRPQDRQFILSSKKLLLSDSGFYLCAWNSGEETQYFGPGTRLLVL.

This clone was counted between two and nine times. This chain connects TRBV28 to TRBJ2-7; D may be TRBD1 (6 bases). CDR1 MDHEN and CDR2 SYDVKM come from the germline V gene. V was clipped by 4 bases and J by 0 bases, with 13 bases between them. This CDR3 contains 15 residues. CDR3 region: CASSSSGVGSYEQYF. The CDR3, as DNA: TGTGCCAGCAGTTCTTCAGGGGTGGGCTCCTACGAGCAGTACTTC.

This clone was seen just once. Other DNA sequences within the sample encode an identical CDR3. J is TRBJ2-3 and V is TRBV4-1; 10 bases are shared with TRBD2. The CDR3 consists of 17 residues. CDR1 MGHRA and CDR2 YSYEKL come from the germline V gene. V shed 3 bases and J 12 bases; nucleotides not matched to a gene: 18. The CDR3, as DNA: TGCGCCAGCAGCCAGATGCTAGCGGGAGTCTCGGTGGGGACACAGTATTTT. This gives the protein CASSQMLAGVSVGTQYF.

The chain recombines TRBV5-1 with TRBJ1-1; D is possibly TRBD1 (6 bases). Germline CDR1 and CDR2: SGHRS and YFSETQ. This CDR3 has 14 amino acids. Trimming took 3 bases from V and 2 from J, leaving 11 bases between them. This CDR3 is CASSWAGDNTEAFF. Written as DNA, the CDR3 is TGCGCCAGCAGCTGGGCAGGGGATAACACTGAAGCTTTCTTT.

This clone came up a few times. The chain carries TRBV27 and TRBJ2-5, with D possibly being TRBD2 (5 bases). Deletions cut 6 bases from V and 4 bases from J, with 12 bases between. The CDR3 is made up of 13 amino acids. Germline-derived CDR1 and CDR2 are MNHEY and SMNVEV (reference sequence). DNA of the CDR3: TGTGCCAGCAGGAGGGAAAGCCGAGAGACCCAGTACTTC. As protein: CASRRESRETQYF.

V and J are TRBV4-1 and TRBJ1-1; D unresolved. This CDR3 spans 14 amino acids. Germline values: CDR1 MGHRA, CDR2 YSYEKL. V was shortened by 1 base and J by 10 bases, with 16 bases between the two germline ends. The chain's CDR3 is CASSQVGRESGAFF. In nucleotides, the CDR3 is TGCGCCAGCAGCCAAGTCGGGAGGGAATCAGGAGCTTTCTTT.

This clone was counted between two and nine times. CDR3 sequence (DNA): TGTGCCAGCAGCGTAGTGGGACGGGGGGAAGAGACCCAGTACTTC. It yields the protein CASSVVGRGEETQYF. The chain recombines TRBV9 with TRBJ2-5; 7 nucleotides line up with TRBD2. Trimming at V came to 0 bases and at J to 3 bases, leaving 5 bases not matched to a gene. Germline CDR1 and CDR2: SGDLS and YYNGEE. The CDR3 has 15 residues.

The chain links TRBV28 to TRBJ1-1, with 11 bases identical to TRBD1. The CDR3 is 12 residues long. Germline V lookup: CDR1 MDHEN, CDR2 SYDVKM. After removal of 5 bases from V and 12 bases from J, the junction contained 5 bases not matched to a gene. DNA for the CDR3: TGTGCCAGCAGTCCTCGGGACAGGGGGACTTTCTTT. Its protein product is CASSPRDRGTFF.

V is TRBV5-4 and J is TRBJ2-1, with 9 positions matching TRBD2. V lost 4 bases to trimming and J lost 4 bases; unmatched junction nucleotides: 3. This CDR3 region has 14 residues. Looked up from germline, CDR1 is SGHNT and CDR2 is YYREEE (reference sequence). CDR3 in amino acids: CASSPSGAYNEQFF. The CDR3, as DNA: TGTGCCAGCAGCCCTAGCGGGGCTTACAATGAGCAGTTCTTC.

The chain couples TRBV9 to TRBJ1-5; perhaps TRBD1 as D (5 bases). CDR1 SGDLS and CDR2 YYNGEE come from the germline V gene. The CDR3 spans 15 residues. Trimming removed 0 bases at V and 5 bases at J, with 12 bases between. CDR3 bases: TGTGCCAGCAGCGTAGGCGCAGGGAGGGATCAGCCCCAGCATTTT. It is translated as CASSVGAGRDQPQHF.